This T cell receptor beta chain was documented in a study of blood T cell repertoires in COVID-19 (dated by TCRdb to between 2020 and 2021). Regarding the study in general: The collaborator samples originated in the United States, Italy and Spain and spanned the acute and convalescent phases of COVID-19. The material from the prospective study consisted of cDNA or gDNA derived from T cells, B-cell-depleted T cells, or PBMCs. The dataset comprised deeply sampled blood TCRbeta repertoires from subjects exposed to, actively infected with, or recovered from COVID-19. A freely available public database, intended as a resource for researchers studying the immune response to SARS-CoV-2, is where the repertoires were released. The samples were drawn from two sources: the first 160 participants of the ongoing ImmuneRACE study, and 1,254 subjects contributed by 6 global collaborators. Nearly every sample came with metadata listing a de-identified subject ID, COVID-19 status, age in years and sex. Where available, HLA class I and class II types were taken from metadata supplied by the sample provider and were not determined by assay-based typing. Broader findings and caveats from the paper: How much clinical and demographic metadata was included differed by source and by participant, and the metadata was provided uncurated.

The collaborating institutions used their own protocols to collect whole blood in K2EDTA tubes. Collaborator samples were shipped for TCRbeta analysis as frozen whole blood, isolated PBMCs, or DNA extracted from either sample type. The germline V and J ends show losses of 5 bases and 2 bases respectively, and no gene match explains 12 bases of the junction. For CDR1 and CDR2, the germline V gene (reference sequence) lists LNHDA and SQIVND. The CDR3 measures 18 amino acids from cysteine to phenylalanine. Just the 54-base CDR3 DNA is kept, in frame starting at base 1. The immunoSEQ Assay, a bias-controlled multiplex PCR, was used to amplify TCRbeta CDR3 regions from genomic DNA. The study's processing was this. The number of nucleated cells in each sample was estimated by amplification of reference gene primers within the assay. To quantify the absolute abundance of each unique TCRbeta CDR3 rearrangement, sequence reads were collapsed and filtered. For each sample, productive Simpson clonality was calculated as the square root of Simpson's diversity index over productive rearrangements. This is the immuneACCESS table as TCRdb keeps it, with only in-frame sequences that have V and J called. A part of the clones is gone; compared with another copy, unresolved V genes explain less than half, and the rest is unexplained. D and trimming come from the DNA, and the V and J calls and clone size come from that table. The sample includes 150,000 to 200,000 clones, with about 85% observed a single time. The top ten clones comprise 3% to 3.5% of the sample.

Details on this clone: The clone's antigen remains unknown. Base qualities are not at hand, and no much larger clone is one base apart.

The sample was peripheral blood. The clonotype comes from a human donor with acute or convalescent COVID-19. The donor label of this sample is uncertain. The chain is assembled from TRBV19 and TRBJ2-6; TRBD2 aligns with 7 central bases. The CDR3 reads as follows: CASSASVTGGPGANVLTF. Read as DNA, the sequence is TGTGCCAGTAGTGCCTCCGTGACGGGAGGTCCTGGGGCCAACGTCCTGACTTTC.